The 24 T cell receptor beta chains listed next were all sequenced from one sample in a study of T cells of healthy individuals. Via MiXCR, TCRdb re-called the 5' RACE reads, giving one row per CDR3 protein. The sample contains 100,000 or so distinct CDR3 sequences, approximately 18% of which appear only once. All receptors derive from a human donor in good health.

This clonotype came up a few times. CDR3 protein: CASSLGVPTRDNEQFF. The CDR3 DNA is TGCGCCAGCAGCTTGGGGGTGCCCACCCGCGACAATGAGCAGTTCTTC. J is TRBJ2-1 and V is TRBV5-1, with D unclear. The CDR3 runs 16 residues. In germline, CDR1 is SGHRS, CDR2 YFSETQ. The V and J ends lost 0 bases and 5 bases respectively, with 15 bases between them.

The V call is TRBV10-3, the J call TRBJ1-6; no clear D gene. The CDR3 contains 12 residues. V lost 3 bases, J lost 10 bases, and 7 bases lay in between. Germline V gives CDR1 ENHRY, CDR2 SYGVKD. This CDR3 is CAISEIESPLHF. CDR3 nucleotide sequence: TGTGCCATCAGTGAAATCGAATCACCCCTCCACTTT.

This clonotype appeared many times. This chain's CDR3 is CASSDLRDRSPSTDTQYF. The CDR3 region has the DNA TGTGCCAGCAGCGACCTACGGGACAGGTCCCCCTCCACAGATACGCAGTATTTT. The V and J genes are TRBV5-6 and TRBJ2-3, with 8 positions matching TRBD1. The germline CDR1 and CDR2 sequences are SGHDT and YYEEEE. V gave up 4 bases and J gave up 2 bases; unmatched junction bases: 15. The CDR3 loop spans 18 amino acids.

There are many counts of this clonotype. CDR3 DNA sequence: TGTGCCAGCAGCTCTGTCCGGGACAGGGCATGGAGGGCTTTCTTT. Translated, it gives CASSSVRDRAWRAFF. V is TRBV7-9 and J is TRBJ1-1; 9 bases match TRBD1. Germline V gene lookup returns CDR1 SEHNR and CDR2 FQNEAQ (reference sequence). The CDR3 runs to 15 residues. Trimming removed 4 bases from V and 11 bases from J; junction bases left unmatched: 14.

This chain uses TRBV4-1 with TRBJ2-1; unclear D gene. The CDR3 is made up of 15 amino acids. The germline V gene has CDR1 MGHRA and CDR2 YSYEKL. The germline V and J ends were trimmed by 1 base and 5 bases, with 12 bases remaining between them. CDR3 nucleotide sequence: TGCGCCAGCAGCCAAGTGGGTGGCAGACACAATGAGCAGTTCTTC. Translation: CASSQVGGRHNEQFF.

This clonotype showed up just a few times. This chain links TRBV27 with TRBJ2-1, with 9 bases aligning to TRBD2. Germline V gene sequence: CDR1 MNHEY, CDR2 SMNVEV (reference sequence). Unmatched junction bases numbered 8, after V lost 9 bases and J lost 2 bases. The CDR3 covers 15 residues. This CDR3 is CARARASGTYNEQFF. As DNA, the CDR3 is TGTGCCAGGGCGAGGGCTAGCGGGACCTACAATGAGCAGTTCTTC.

Here the CDR3 reads CASSVEGDTTEAFF. The DNA of the CDR3 is TGTGCCAGCAGCGTAGAAGGGGATACAACTGAAGCTTTCTTT. This sequence joins TRBV9 and TRBJ1-1; tentative D call: TRBD1 (5 bases). Trimming left V 0 bases short and J 5 bases short, with 11 bases between. The CDR3 consists of 14 residues. The germline V gene encodes CDR1 SGDLS and CDR2 YYNGEE.

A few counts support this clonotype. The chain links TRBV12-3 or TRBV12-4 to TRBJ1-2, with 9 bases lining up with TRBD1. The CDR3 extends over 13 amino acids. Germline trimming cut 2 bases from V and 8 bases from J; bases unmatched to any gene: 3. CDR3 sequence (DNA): TGTGCCAGCAGTTTACAGGACAGGGGAGGCTACACCTTC. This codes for CASSLQDRGGYTF.

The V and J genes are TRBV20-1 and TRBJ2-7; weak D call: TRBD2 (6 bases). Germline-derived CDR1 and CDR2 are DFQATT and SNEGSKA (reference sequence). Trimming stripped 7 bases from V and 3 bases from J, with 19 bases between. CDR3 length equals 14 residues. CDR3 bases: TGCAGTGGACCGGTTCGGGGGAGACTCTACGAGCAGTACTTC. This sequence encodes CSGPVRGRLYEQYF.

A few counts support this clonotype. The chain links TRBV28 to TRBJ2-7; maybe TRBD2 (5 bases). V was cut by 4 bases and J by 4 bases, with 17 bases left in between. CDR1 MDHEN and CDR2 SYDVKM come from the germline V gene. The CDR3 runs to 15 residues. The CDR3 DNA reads TGTGCCAGCAGTTCCCCTCTGCGGGTGGGATACGAGCAGTACTTC. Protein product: CASSSPLRVGYEQYF.

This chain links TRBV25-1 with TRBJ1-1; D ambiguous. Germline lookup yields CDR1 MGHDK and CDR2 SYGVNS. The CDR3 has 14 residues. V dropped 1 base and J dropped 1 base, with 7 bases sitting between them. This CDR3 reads CASSESGENTEAFF. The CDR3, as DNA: TGTGCCAGCAGTGAATCGGGTGAGAACACTGAAGCTTTCTTT.

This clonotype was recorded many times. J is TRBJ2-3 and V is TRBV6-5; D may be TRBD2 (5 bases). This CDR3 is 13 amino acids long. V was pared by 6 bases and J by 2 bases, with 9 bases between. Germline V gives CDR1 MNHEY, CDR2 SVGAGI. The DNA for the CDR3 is TGTGCCAGCAGACCGGACTTCACAGATACGCAGTATTTT. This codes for CASRPDFTDTQYF.

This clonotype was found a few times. The CDR3 bases are TGCAGTGCTAGAAGAGCGGGAGCGAACACCGGGGAGCTGTTTTTT. This sequence encodes CSARRAGANTGELFF. This chain joins TRBV20-1 and TRBJ2-2; 8 positions agree with TRBD2. CDR1 and CDR2 from the germline V gene are DFQATT and SNEGSKA (reference sequence). The CDR3 covers 15 residues. The V segment lost 2 bases and the J segment 0 bases; nucleotides outside the gene matches: 2.

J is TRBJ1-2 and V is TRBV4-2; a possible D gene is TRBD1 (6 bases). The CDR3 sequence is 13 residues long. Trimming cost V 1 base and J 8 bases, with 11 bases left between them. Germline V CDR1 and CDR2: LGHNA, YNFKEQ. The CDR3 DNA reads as TGTGCCAGCAGCCAAGCACAGGGAAACGGCTACACCTTC. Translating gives CASSQAQGNGYTF.

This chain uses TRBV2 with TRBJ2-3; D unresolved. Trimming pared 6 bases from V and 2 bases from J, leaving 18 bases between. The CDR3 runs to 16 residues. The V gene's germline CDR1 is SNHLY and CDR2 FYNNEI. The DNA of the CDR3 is TGTGCCAGCAGAAAACGTTTGGTGGGCGTCACAGATACGCAGTATTTT. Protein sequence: CASRKRLVGVTDTQYF.

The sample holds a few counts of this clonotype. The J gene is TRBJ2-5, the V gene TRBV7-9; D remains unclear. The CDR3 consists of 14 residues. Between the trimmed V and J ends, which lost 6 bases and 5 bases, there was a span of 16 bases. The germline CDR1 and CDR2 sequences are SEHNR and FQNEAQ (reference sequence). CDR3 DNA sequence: TGTGCCAGCAGTCCCCCCAGCCGGGTGGAGACCCAGTACTTC. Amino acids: CASSPPSRVETQYF.

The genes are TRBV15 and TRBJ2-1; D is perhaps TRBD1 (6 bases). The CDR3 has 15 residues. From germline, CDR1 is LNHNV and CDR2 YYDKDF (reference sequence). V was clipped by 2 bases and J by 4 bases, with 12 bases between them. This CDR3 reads CATSRRGTRYNEQFF. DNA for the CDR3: TGTGCCACCAGCAGACGAGGGACAAGATACAATGAGCAGTTCTTC.

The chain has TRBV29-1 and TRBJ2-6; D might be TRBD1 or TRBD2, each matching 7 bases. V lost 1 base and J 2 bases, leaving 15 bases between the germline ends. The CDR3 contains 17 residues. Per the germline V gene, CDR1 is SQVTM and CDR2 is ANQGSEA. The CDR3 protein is CSVEGTRGLAGANVLTF. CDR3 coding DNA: TGCAGCGTTGAAGGGACTAGGGGGCTCGCTGGGGCCAACGTCCTGACTTTC.

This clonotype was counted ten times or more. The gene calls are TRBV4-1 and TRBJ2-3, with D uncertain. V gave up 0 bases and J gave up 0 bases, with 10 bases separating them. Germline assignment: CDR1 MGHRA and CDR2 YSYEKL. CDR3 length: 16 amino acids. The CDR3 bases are TGCGCCAGCAGCCAAGAAACCGGGCTCAGCACAGATACGCAGTATTTT. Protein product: CASSQETGLSTDTQYF.

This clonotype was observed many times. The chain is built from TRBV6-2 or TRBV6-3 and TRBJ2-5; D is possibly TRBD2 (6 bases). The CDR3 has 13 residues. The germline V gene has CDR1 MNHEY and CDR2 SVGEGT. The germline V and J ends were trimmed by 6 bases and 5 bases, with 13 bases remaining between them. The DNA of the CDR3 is TGTGCCAGCAGCCCCGGGGGTGTGGAGACCCAGTACTTC. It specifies CASSPGGVETQYF.

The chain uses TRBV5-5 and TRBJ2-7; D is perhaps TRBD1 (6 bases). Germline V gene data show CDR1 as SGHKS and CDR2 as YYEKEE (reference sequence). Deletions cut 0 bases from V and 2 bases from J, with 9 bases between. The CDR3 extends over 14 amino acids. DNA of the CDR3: TGTGCCAGCAGCTTGGAATACAGGGCCTACGAGCAGTACTTC. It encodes CASSLEYRAYEQYF.

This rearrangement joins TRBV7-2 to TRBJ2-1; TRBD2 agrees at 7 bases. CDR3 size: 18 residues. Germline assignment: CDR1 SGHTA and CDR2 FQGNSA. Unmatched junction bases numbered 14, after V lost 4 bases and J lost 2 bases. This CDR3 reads CASSSTWGGPTPYNEQFF. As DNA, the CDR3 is TGTGCCAGCAGCTCGACCTGGGGGGGACCTACACCCTACAATGAGCAGTTCTTC.

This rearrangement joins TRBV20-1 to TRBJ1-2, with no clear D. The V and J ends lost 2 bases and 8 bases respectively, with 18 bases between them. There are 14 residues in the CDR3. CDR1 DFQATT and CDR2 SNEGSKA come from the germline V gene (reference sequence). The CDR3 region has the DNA TGCAGTGCTAGATTCCCTTCGGACGAGGGCGGCTACACCTTC. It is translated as CSARFPSDEGGYTF.

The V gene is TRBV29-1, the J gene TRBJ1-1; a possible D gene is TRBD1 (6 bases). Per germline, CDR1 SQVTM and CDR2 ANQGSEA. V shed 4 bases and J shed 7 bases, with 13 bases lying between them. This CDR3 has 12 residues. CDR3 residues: CSVGMATGEAFF. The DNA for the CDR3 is TGCAGCGTTGGGATGGCGACAGGTGAAGCTTTCTTT.